This T cell receptor beta chain was recorded in a study of shared clonotypes between healthy human individuals. General study results and limits: It was only blood that was sampled, and tissue repertoires likely differ. What limited the represented genetic and exposure-history diversity was the small number of donors.

Spread over ten immunoSEQ deep assay plates, unsorted PBMC DNA underwent sequencing. TCRdb's table, derived via immunoSEQ multiplex PCR, lists solely in-frame clones and lacks some. The sample consists of about 480,000 clones, about four fifths of them appearing once. The CDR3 has 14 amino acids. Between the trimmed V and J ends, which lost 2 bases and 4 bases, there was a span of 11 bases. Germline lookup yields CDR1 LNHNV and CDR2 YYDKDF (reference sequence). Recent vaccinations or acute infections were absent in the healthy HIV-negative adult donors. To note about this clone: Antigen specificity is unknown.

Sequencing was done on a sample of PBMCs. The genes are TRBV15 and TRBJ1-1, with TRBD1 as a possible D gene (5 bases). The clonotype was recovered from a woman aged 40 to 50 in good health. Some clones in this sample may be carry-over from other donors' samples. CDR3 sequence reads: CATSRPGRGTEAFF. The DNA of the CDR3 is TGTGCCACCAGCAGACCCGGGAGGGGCACTGAAGCTTTCTTT.